The 17 T cell receptor beta chains given below trace back to one sample, sequenced in a study of OX40 agonist ivuxolimab in advanced cancers. The assay was immunoSEQ multiplex PCR, and TCRdb's table has in-frame clones only and misses some. The sample lists about 77,000 clones, 85% seen once, with more than 0.6% in the top ten. This sample comprised CD4+ or CD8+ T cells sorted from blood, obtained in a trial of the OX40 agonist ivuxolimab. The origin of the receptors is an adult with an advanced solid tumor such as melanoma, head and neck, liver or kidney cancer.

This chain links TRBV11-2 with TRBJ2-1; 9 nucleotides line up with TRBD2. The trim removed 8 bases at V and 6 bases at J, leaving 11 bases unmatched. The CDR3 is 15 residues long. From germline, CDR1 is SGHAT and CDR2 FQNNGV. The CDR3 bases are TGTGCCAGCGAAAATAGGGCGGGGGGGCGCAATGAGCAGTTCTTC. This encodes CASENRAGGRNEQFF.

The chain uses TRBV19 and TRBJ2-2, with D possibly being TRBD1 or TRBD2 (7 bases each). CDR3 size: 15 residues. CDR1 and CDR2 from the germline V gene are LNHDA and SQIVND (reference sequence). V gave up 7 bases and J gave up 5 bases, with 17 bases separating them. The CDR3 region has the DNA TGTGCCAGTACCCAGGGGGGGGCTAGGACCGGGGAGCTGTTTTTT. The encoded protein is CASTQGGARTGELFF. The whole variable domain, remainder taken from reference TRBV19 and TRBJ2-2, is DGGITQSPKYLFRKEGQNVTLSCEQNLNHDAMYWYRQDPGQGLRLIYYSQIVNDFQKGDIAEGYSVSREKKESFPLTVTSAQKNPTAFYLCASTQGGARTGELFFGEGSRLTVL.

This clone was seen a few times. The rearrangement links TRBV18 to TRBJ2-1; a weak D match, TRBD1 (6 bases). Trimming removed 0 bases from V and 13 bases from J, with 16 bases in between. Germline-derived CDR1 and CDR2 are KGHSH and LQKENI. The CDR3 runs to 14 residues. CDR3 sequence (DNA): TGTGCCAGCTCACCACCGGTGGACAGAAACTCACAGTTCTTC. Protein: CASSPPVDRNSQFF.

The chain couples TRBV6-5 to TRBJ1-4; D is unclear. This CDR3 is built from 14 residues. V was cut by 8 bases and J by 8 bases, with 18 bases left in between. Germline CDR1 and CDR2: MNHEY and SVGAGI. CDR3 sequence (DNA): TGTGCCAGCTCCCGGAGCCCCAGTCGAGAAAAACTGTTTTTT. Encoded protein: CASSRSPSREKLFF.

The rearrangement joins TRBV6-5 to TRBJ1-2; D is undetermined. Per the germline V gene, CDR1 is MNHEY and CDR2 is SVGAGI. The CDR3 spans 14 residues. V gave up 0 bases and J gave up 1 base, with 6 bases separating them. The CDR3 region has the DNA TGTGCCAGCAGTTACTCGTGGGATAACTATGGCTACACCTTC. Translation: CASSYSWDNYGYTF.

V is TRBV18 and J is TRBJ2-7; 8 nucleotides line up with TRBD1. CDR1 is KGHSH and CDR2 is LQKENI in the germline V gene. V dropped 6 bases and J dropped 2; count of bases not matched to a gene: 9. The CDR3 covers 15 residues. CDR3 protein: CASSPGQAAAYEQYF. In DNA form, the CDR3 reads TGTGCCAGCTCCCCGGGACAGGCAGCAGCCTACGAGCAGTACTTC. The full variable domain, in which reference TRBV18 and TRBJ2-7 provide the parts outside the CDR3, is NAGVMQNPRHLVRRRGQEARLRCSPMKGHSHVYWYRQLPEEGLKFMVYLQKENIIDESGMPKERFSAEFPKEGPSILRIQQVVRGDSAAYFCASSPGQAAAYEQYFGPGTRLTVT.

The gene calls are TRBV7-2 and TRBJ1-4, with TRBD1 matching 8 bases. The length of the CDR3 is 14 residues. The germline V gene encodes CDR1 SGHTA and CDR2 FQGNSA. Trimming removed 3 bases from V and 5 bases from J; junction bases left unmatched: 2. The CDR3 nucleotides read TGTGCCAGCAGCTTCACAGGGGGGAATGAAAAACTGTTTTTT. Encoded protein: CASSFTGGNEKLFF.

In its sample, this clone was seen once. The CDR3 DNA reads as TGTGCCAGCAGCGTAGTAGGCGGGGGGTTCTACAATGAGCAGTTCTTC. As protein: CASSVVGGGFYNEQFF. V gene TRBV9 combines with J gene TRBJ2-1; TRBD2 aligns across 8 bases. The CDR3 has 16 amino acids. Unmatched junction bases numbered 5, after V lost 0 bases and J lost 3 bases. Germline loops: CDR1 SGDLS, CDR2 YYNGEE.

This clone has a handful of counts. The chain carries TRBV2 and TRBJ2-3; possible D gene TRBD2, 5 bases. Trimming pared 8 bases from V and 5 bases from J, leaving 17 bases between. The CDR3 extends over 14 amino acids. In germline, CDR1 is SNHLY, CDR2 FYNNEI. DNA of the CDR3: TGTGCCAGCGCGGCTGGCTTTCGGGGAGATACGCAGTATTTT. Its translation is CASAAGFRGDTQYF.

The V and J genes are TRBV6-6 and TRBJ2-1; possible D gene TRBD2, 6 bases. The CDR3 spans 14 residues. The germline CDR1 and CDR2 sequences are MNHNY and SVGAGI (reference sequence). V lost 7 bases, J lost 0 bases, and 10 bases lay in between. The DNA of the CDR3 is TGTGCCAGCACCCGGGGGACCTCCTACAATGAGCAGTTCTTC. It encodes CASTRGTSYNEQFF.

CDR3 nucleotide sequence: TGTGCCGCCAGACAAAGTCGGGCCAACGTCCTGACTTTC. It translates to CAARQSRANVLTF. The rearrangement links TRBV5-4 to TRBJ2-6; D gene unclear. Trimming left V 10 bases short and J 5 bases short, with 13 bases between. From germline, CDR1 is SGHNT and CDR2 YYREEE (reference sequence). CDR3 length: 13 amino acids.

The chain employs TRBV6-5 and TRBJ2-5; 9 bases fit TRBD2. Trimming took 10 bases from V and 2 from J; bases not matched to a gene: 5. Per germline, CDR1 MNHEY and CDR2 SVGAGI. The CDR3 is 13 amino acids. CDR3 sequence (DNA): TGTGCCACCCGGCTAGCGGGGCAAGAGACCCAGTACTTC. Translation: CATRLAGQETQYF.

V usage is TRBV19 and J usage is TRBJ2-1; 8 nucleotides agree with TRBD2. Germline-derived CDR1 and CDR2 are LNHDA and SQIVND (reference sequence). The CDR3 loop spans 14 amino acids. V was pared by 4 bases and J by 2 bases, with 1 base of the junction left unmatched. CDR3 bases: TGTGCCAGTAGTACGGGACTAGCCTACAATGAGCAGTTCTTC. Residues: CASSTGLAYNEQFF.

This chain connects TRBV5-4 to TRBJ1-4, with D perhaps TRBD1 (5 bases). Germline V gene sequence: CDR1 SGHNT, CDR2 YYREEE (reference sequence). This CDR3 spans 16 amino acids. Trimming removed 0 bases from V and 0 bases from J, with 9 bases in between. The CDR3 loop is CASSLAGAATNEKLFF. DNA for the CDR3: TGTGCCAGCAGCTTGGCCGGGGCCGCAACTAATGAAAAACTGTTTTTT. Based on the CDR3 plus reference TRBV5-4 and TRBJ1-4, the full variable domain is ETGVTQSPTHLIKTRGQQVTLRCSSQSGHNTVSWYQQALGQGPQFIFQYYREEENGRGNFPPRFSGLQFPNYSSELNVNALELDDSALYLCASSLAGAATNEKLFFGSGTQLSVL.

In this sample, this clone turned up once. The V call is TRBV6-6, the J call TRBJ1-2; D is unresolved. This CDR3 is 11 amino acids long. CDR1 MNHNY and CDR2 SVGAGI come from the germline V gene (reference sequence). V shed 4 bases and J shed 6 bases, with 6 bases lying between them. Here the CDR3 reads CASSFGDGYTF. The CDR3 DNA is TGTGCCAGCAGTTTCGGCGATGGCTACACCTTC.

The V and J genes are TRBV7-9 and TRBJ2-7; a weak D match, TRBD2 (5 bases). Germline V CDR1 and CDR2: SEHNR, FQNEAQ (reference sequence). There are 13 residues in the CDR3. Trimming cost V 5 bases and J 2 bases, with 10 bases left between them. The CDR3 loop reads CASSPAAPYEQYF. In DNA, the CDR3 is TGTGCCAGCAGCCCAGCGGCCCCCTACGAGCAGTACTTC.

The V and J genes are TRBV5-8 and TRBJ1-1; tentative D call: TRBD1 (5 bases). The CDR3 totals 14 residues. Germline V gives CDR1 SGHTS, CDR2 YDEGEE. V lost 6 bases and J lost 0, with 12 bases in between. DNA of the CDR3: TGTGCCAGCAAAAGAAGGGGTTTGAACACTGAAGCTTTCTTT. This translates into CASKRRGLNTEAFF.